The 14 T cell receptor beta chains reported below all come from one sample, sequenced in a study of tumor-infiltrating lymphocytes in primary liver carcinoma. The study co-extracted DNA and RNA from 20-30 mg of unsorted bulk tissue. TCR beta cDNA was reverse-transcribed from around 0.55 ug of total RNA. The reaction used a constant-region primer and ProtoScript II reverse transcriptase. Three nested multiplex PCR rounds of slightly modified ARM-PCR generated TCR beta libraries. Rounds one and two of PCR, each of about 10 cycles, were primed with TRBV1-TRBV30 forward primers and a C-beta reverse primer. TCRdb used MiXCR to reprocess the multiplex PCR reads, holding one entry per CDR3 protein. Of more than 70,000 distinct CDR3 sequences listed, 69% are singletons. The material sequenced was tumor-adjacent normal liver tissue. Receptors were obtained from a man aged 40-50 years with primary liver carcinoma and hepatitis B virus infection.

This clonotype was counted at least ten times. The V gene is TRBV12-3 or TRBV12-4, the J gene TRBJ1-1, with 7 bases fitting TRBD1. The CDR3 is made up of 15 amino acids. J lost 0 bases, V lost 4 bases, and 5 bases had no gene match. In nucleotides, the CDR3 is TGTGCCAGCAGTTCAGGGGGGCGTCTGAACACTGAAGCTTTCTTT. Protein product: CASSSGGRLNTEAFF.

Notes on this clonotype: Its ends do not fully match the called genes, so a read error is possible. This chain connects TRBV6-1 to TRBJ2-1; possibly TRBD2 for D (5 bases). The V gene's germline CDR1 is MNHNS and CDR2 SASEGT. This CDR3 region has 13 residues. CDR3 region: CTSNERKNNEQFF. Written as DNA, the CDR3 is TGTACCAGCAATGAGCGGAAAAACAATGAGCAGTTCTTC.

Comment on this clonotype: With a much larger clone just one base away, this may be a read error. V and J are TRBV7-9 and TRBJ2-3; the match to TRBD1 covers 8 bases. The CDR3 is 15 amino acids. Germline-derived CDR1 and CDR2 are SEHNR and FQNEAQ (reference sequence). This CDR3 reads CASSSDRDGADTHYF. As DNA, the CDR3 is TGTGCCAGCAGCTCGGACAGGGACGGGGCAGATACGCACTATTTT.

The chain uses TRBV12-3 or TRBV12-4 and TRBJ2-1; TRBD2 matches 8 bases. After removal of 6 bases from V and 9 bases from J, the junction contained 13 bases not matched to a gene. This CDR3 has 15 residues. The CDR3, as DNA: TGTGCCAGCAGCAAGGCGGGGGGCCGGTGGACTGAGCAGTTCTTC. Translating gives CASSKAGGRWTEQFF.

This clonotype was observed a single time. One end of the junction does not line up with germline, which may come from a read error. This sequence joins TRBV28 and TRBJ1-1; weak D call: TRBD1 (6 bases). This CDR3 is built from 13 residues. Germline V gene lookup returns CDR1 MDHEN and CDR2 SYDVKM. The DNA for the CDR3 is TGTGCCATTAAGGGGGACCTGAATACTGAAGTTTTCTTT. The encoded protein is CAIKGDLNTEVFF.

Turning to this clonotype: No conserved phenylalanine or tryptophan is present at the end of the CDR3, so a read error is the likely explanation. The chain combines TRBV24-1 with TRBJ2-3, with TRBD1 identical over 8 bases. The CDR3 is made up of 16 amino acids. CDR1 and CDR2 from the germline V gene are KGHDR and SFDVKD. For the CDR3, the DNA is TGTGCCACCAGTGAAGTCGGACAGGGATTGGGAGATATGCAGTATCAT. Residues: CATSEVGQGLGDMQYH.

The rearrangement links TRBV28 to TRBJ2-1; 10 bases line up with TRBD1. Germline values: CDR1 MDHEN, CDR2 SYDVKM. V lost 4 bases, J lost 11 bases, and 8 bases stayed unmatched. The CDR3 spans 14 residues. CDR3 sequence (DNA): TGTGCCAGCAGTTGGACAGGGGGGTTGGATAAGCAGTTCTTC. Amino acids: CASSWTGGLDKQFF. Drawing the rest from reference TRBV28 and TRBJ2-1, the complete variable domain is DVKVTQSSRYLVKRTGEKVFLECVQDMDHENMFWYRQDPGLGLRLIYFSYDVKMKEKGDIPEGYSVSREKKERFSLILESASTNQTSMYLCASSWTGGLDKQFFGPGTRLTVL.

In regard to this clonotype: In this CDR3 the conserved last residue, phenylalanine or tryptophan, is missing, so a read error is likely. The chain joins TRBV5-1 to TRBJ2-1; maybe TRBD2 (6 bases). The germline V gene encodes CDR1 SGHRS and CDR2 YFSETQ. Deletions cut 0 bases from V and 0 bases from J, with 16 bases between. The CDR3 is 18 residues long. The CDR3 is CASSLDAGSGRSYNEQFL. In DNA form, the CDR3 reads TGCGCCAGCAGCTTGGATGCGGGTAGCGGTCGCTCCTACAATGAGCAGTTCCTC.

Many counts were recorded for this clonotype. The J gene is TRBJ2-1, the V gene TRBV10-3; D remains unclear. The CDR3 contains 13 residues. V was pared by 9 bases and J by 5 bases, with 14 bases between. Germline-derived CDR1 and CDR2 are ENHRY and SYGVKD. CDR3 sequence reads: CAIKKHDNNEQFF. The CDR3, as DNA: TGTGCCATTAAAAAACACGACAACAATGAGCAGTTCTTC.

Comments on this clonotype: The junction differs from germline at one of its ends, possibly a read error. This chain uses TRBV7-9 with TRBJ2-1; D possibly corresponds to TRBD2 (6 bases). CDR1 is SEHNR, CDR2 FQNEAQ, per germline (reference sequence). This CDR3 comprises 16 residues. CDR3 nucleotides: TGTGCCAGCAGCTTAGACAACGGGAGTCAGGCCAATGAGCAGCTCTTC. Protein sequence: CASSLDNGSQANEQLF.

Regarding this clonotype: A junction boundary mismatches the germline segment, possibly from a read error. CDR3 protein: CTSNCPGTSGTKNIQYF. The CDR3 DNA follows: TGTACCAGCAACTGTCCCGGGACTAGCGGGACCAAAAACATTCAGTACTTC. The V gene is TRBV11-1, the J gene TRBJ2-4, with 13 bases aligning to TRBD2. The germline CDR1 and CDR2 sequences are SGHAT and FQDESV (reference sequence). The CDR3 extends over 17 amino acids.

This clonotype was recorded at least ten times. The chain recombines TRBV6-2 or TRBV6-3 with TRBJ2-7; 8 positions match TRBD2. V lost 6 bases to trimming and J lost 2 bases; unmatched junction nucleotides: 3. This CDR3 is built from 13 residues. CDR1 MNHEY and CDR2 SVGEGT come from the germline V gene. This chain's CDR3 is CASSGRGTYEQYF. For the CDR3, the DNA is TGTGCCAGCAGCGGGAGGGGAACCTACGAGCAGTACTTC.

The gene calls are TRBV12-3 or TRBV12-4 and TRBJ2-5, with 11 bases fitting TRBD2. Trimming at V came to 7 bases and at J to 1 base, leaving 8 bases not matched to a gene. The CDR3 consists of 16 residues. CDR3 loop: CASKRGTSGIQETQYF. For the CDR3, the DNA is TGTGCCAGCAAACGAGGGACTAGCGGAATCCAAGAGACCCAGTACTTC.

Notes on this clonotype: Relative to the germline gene, one junction end is altered; a read error may explain this. The rearrangement uses TRBV6-2 or TRBV6-3 and TRBJ2-1; the D gene could be TRBD1 or TRBD2 (5 bases each). Per the germline V gene, CDR1 is MNHEY and CDR2 is SVGEGT. This CDR3 has 14 amino acids. CDR3 sequence: CAGSYGPYRREQLF. The CDR3 DNA sequence: TGTGCCGGCAGTTACGGGCCTTATCGCAGGGAGCAGTTATTC.